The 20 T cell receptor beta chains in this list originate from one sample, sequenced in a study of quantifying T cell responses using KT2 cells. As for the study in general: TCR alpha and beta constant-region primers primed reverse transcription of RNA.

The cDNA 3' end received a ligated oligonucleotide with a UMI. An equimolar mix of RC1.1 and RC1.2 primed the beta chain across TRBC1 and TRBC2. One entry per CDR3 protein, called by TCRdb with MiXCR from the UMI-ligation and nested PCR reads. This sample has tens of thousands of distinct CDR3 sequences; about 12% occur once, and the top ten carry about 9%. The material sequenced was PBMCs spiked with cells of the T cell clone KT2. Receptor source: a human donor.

In DNA, the CDR3 is TGTGCCAGCAGCTCCCGTAGGGATGGGCAGGGAGACCCTGAAGCTTTCTTT. Protein sequence: CASSSRRDGQGDPEAFF. The chain joins TRBV9 to TRBJ1-1; TRBD1 is a possible D gene (5 bases). Germline CDR1 SGDLS, CDR2 YYNGEE. The V end lost 4 bases, the J end lost 6 bases, and 25 bases lay between the germline ends. The length of the CDR3 is 17 residues.

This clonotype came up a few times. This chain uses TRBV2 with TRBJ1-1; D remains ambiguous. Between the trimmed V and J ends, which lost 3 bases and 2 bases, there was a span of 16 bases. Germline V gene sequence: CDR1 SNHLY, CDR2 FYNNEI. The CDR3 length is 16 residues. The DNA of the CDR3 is TGTGCCAGCAGTGACCTTCGGGGTCGGCGTAACACTGAAGCTTTCTTT. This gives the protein CASSDLRGRRNTEAFF.

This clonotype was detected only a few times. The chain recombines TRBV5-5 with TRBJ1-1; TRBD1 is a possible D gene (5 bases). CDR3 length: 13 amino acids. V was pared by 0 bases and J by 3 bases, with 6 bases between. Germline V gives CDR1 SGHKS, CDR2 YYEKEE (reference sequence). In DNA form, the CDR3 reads TGTGCCAGCAGCTTGGCAGGGTACACTGAAGCTTTCTTT. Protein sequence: CASSLAGYTEAFF.

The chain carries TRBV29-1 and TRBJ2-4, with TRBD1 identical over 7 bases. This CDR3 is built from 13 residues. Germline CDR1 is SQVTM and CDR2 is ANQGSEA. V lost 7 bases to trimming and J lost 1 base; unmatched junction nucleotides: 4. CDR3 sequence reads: CSALQGAKNIQYF. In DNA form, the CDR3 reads TGCAGCGCACTACAGGGGGCCAAAAACATTCAGTACTTC.

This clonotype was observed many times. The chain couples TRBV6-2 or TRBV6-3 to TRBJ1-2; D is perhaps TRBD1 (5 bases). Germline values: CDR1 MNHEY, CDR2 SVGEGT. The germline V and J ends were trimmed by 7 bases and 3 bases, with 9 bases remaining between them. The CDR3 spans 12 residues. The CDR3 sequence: CASTGGDYGYTF. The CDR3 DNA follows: TGTGCCAGCACCGGGGGGGACTATGGCTACACCTTC.

For the CDR3, the DNA is TGTGCCAGCAGCCAGCTAGCGAACACCGGGGAGCTGTTTTTT. Its translation: CASSQLANTGELFF. The V gene is TRBV3-1, the J gene TRBJ2-2; D not resolved. The CDR3 has 14 amino acids. Germline CDR1 and CDR2: LGHDT and YNNKEL (reference sequence). The germline V and J ends were trimmed by 3 bases and 0 bases, with 5 bases remaining between them.

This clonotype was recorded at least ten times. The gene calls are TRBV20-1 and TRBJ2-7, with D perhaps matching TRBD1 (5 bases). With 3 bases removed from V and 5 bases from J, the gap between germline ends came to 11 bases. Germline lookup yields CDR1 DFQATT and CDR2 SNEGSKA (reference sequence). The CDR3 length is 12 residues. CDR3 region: CSARVPGHEQYF. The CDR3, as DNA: TGCAGTGCTAGGGTTCCAGGGCACGAGCAGTACTTC.

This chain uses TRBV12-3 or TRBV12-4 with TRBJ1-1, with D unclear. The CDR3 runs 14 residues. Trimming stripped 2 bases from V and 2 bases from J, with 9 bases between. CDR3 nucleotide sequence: TGTGCCAGCAGTTTAAGCCGGCGAAACACTGAAGCTTTCTTT. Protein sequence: CASSLSRRNTEAFF.

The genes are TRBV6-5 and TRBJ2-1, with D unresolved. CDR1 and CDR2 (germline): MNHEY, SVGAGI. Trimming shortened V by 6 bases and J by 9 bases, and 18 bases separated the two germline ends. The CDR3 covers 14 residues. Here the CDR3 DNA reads TGTGCCAGCAGGTCGCTAAGTTTGGTGGGTGAGCAGTTCTTC. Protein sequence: CASRSLSLVGEQFF.

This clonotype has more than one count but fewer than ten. CDR3 sequence reads: CSARLSGGRGDSPLHF. The CDR3 DNA follows: TGCAGTGCTAGACTCAGCGGGGGGCGAGGCGACTCACCCCTCCACTTT. The chain links TRBV20-1 to TRBJ1-6, with D tentatively TRBD1 (6 bases). Trimming left V 2 bases short and J 10 bases short, with 21 bases between. CDR3 length equals 16 residues. CDR1 is DFQATT and CDR2 is SNEGSKA in the germline V gene (reference sequence).

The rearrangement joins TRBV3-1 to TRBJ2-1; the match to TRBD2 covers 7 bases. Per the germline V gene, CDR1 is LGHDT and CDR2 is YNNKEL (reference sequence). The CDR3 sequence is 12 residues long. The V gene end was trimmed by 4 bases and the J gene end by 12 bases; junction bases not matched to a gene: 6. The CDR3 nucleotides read TGTGCCAGCAGCCTGGACGGGGGGTGGCAGTTCTTC. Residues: CASSLDGGWQFF.

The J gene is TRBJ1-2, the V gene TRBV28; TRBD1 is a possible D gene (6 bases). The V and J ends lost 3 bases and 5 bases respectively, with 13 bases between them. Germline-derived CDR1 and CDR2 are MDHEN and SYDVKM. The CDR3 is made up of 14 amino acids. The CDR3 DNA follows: TGTGCCAGCAGTTTTGGGCAGGGGAAATATGGCTACACCTTC. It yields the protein CASSFGQGKYGYTF.

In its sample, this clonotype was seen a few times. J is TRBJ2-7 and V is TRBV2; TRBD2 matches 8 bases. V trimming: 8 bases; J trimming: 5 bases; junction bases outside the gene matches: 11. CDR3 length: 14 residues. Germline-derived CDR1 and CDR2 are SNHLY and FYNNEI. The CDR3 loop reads CASYRAGVGDEQYF. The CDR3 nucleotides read TGTGCCAGCTACCGAGCGGGAGTCGGCGACGAGCAGTACTTC.

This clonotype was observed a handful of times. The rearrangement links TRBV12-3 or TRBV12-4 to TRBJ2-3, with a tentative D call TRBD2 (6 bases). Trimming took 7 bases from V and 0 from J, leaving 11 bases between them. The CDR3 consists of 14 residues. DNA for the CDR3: TGTGCCAGCAAACCGGGACTTAGCACAGATACGCAGTATTTT. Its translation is CASKPGLSTDTQYF.

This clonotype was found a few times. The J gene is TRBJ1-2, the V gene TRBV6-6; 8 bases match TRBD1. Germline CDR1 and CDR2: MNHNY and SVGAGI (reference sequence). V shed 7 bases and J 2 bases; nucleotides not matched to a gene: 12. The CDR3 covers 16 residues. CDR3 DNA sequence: TGTGCCAGCATTCGGACAGGGACGACTCTAAACTATGGCTACACCTTC. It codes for CASIRTGTTLNYGYTF.

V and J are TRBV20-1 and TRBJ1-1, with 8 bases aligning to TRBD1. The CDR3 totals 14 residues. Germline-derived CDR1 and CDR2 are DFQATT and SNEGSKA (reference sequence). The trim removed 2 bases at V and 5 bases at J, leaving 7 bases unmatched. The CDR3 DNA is TGCAGTGCTAGACATAGACAGGGGAGGACTGAAGCTTTCTTT. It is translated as CSARHRQGRTEAFF.

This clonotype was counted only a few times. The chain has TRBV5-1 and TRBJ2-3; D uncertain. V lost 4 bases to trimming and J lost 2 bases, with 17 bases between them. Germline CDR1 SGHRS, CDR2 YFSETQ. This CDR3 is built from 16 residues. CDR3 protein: CASSPGRYQYTDTQYF. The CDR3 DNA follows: TGCGCCAGCAGCCCCGGCCGTTATCAGTACACAGATACGCAGTATTTT.

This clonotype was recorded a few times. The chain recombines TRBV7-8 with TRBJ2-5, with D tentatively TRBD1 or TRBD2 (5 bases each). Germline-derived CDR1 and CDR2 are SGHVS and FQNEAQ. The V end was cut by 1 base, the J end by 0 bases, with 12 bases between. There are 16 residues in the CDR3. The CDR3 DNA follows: TGTGCCAGCAGCTTAGAGTGGGGGAGACACCAAGAGACCCAGTACTTC. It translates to CASSLEWGRHQETQYF. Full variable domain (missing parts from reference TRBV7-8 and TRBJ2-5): GAGVSQSPRYKVAKRGQDVALRCDPISGHVSLFWYQQALGQGPEFLTYFQNEAQLDKSGLPSDRFFAERPEGSVSTLKIQRTQQEDSAVYLCASSLEWGRHQETQYFGPGTRLLVL.

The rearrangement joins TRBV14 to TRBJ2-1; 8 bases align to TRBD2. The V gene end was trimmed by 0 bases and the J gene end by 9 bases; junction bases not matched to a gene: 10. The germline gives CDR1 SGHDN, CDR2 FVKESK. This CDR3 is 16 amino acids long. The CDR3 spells CASSQDRGGASSEQFF. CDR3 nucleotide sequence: TGTGCCAGCAGCCAAGATCGGGGGGGGGCCTCGAGTGAGCAGTTCTTC.

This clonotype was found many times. The CDR3 loop is CASSLRDRGRGTEAFF. The DNA for the CDR3 is TGTGCCAGCAGCCTCCGGGACAGGGGGCGAGGGACTGAAGCTTTCTTT. The chain joins TRBV3-1 to TRBJ1-1, with 12 positions matching TRBD1. Germline CDR1 LGHDT, CDR2 YNNKEL (reference sequence). V was clipped by 4 bases and J by 5 bases; unmatched bases: 8. The CDR3 runs 16 residues.